These 25 T cell receptor beta chains came from one sample sequenced in a study of blood T cells in healthy people across ages. Sample-barcoded 5' priming and a J-beta primer mix drove a second PCR of roughly 6 to 12 cycles. TCRdb re-called the 5' RACE reads through MiXCR, storing one row per CDR3 protein. Of about 770,000 distinct CDR3 sequences listed, under 45% are singletons. The source material was blood. The origin of the receptors is a man in his sixties in good health.

The chain joins TRBV20-1 to TRBJ1-4, with D perhaps matching TRBD1 (5 bases). The V end lost 6 bases, the J end lost 10 bases, and 15 bases lay between the germline ends. Germline V gene lookup returns CDR1 DFQATT and CDR2 SNEGSKA (reference sequence). This CDR3 is built from 12 residues. CDR3 DNA: TGCAGTGCGGGGGGGACCGCAGGAAAACTGTTTTTT. It encodes CSAGGTAGKLFF.

This clonotype was found a few times. V usage is TRBV25-1 and J usage is TRBJ2-3, with 10 nucleotides matching TRBD1. Germline CDR1 and CDR2: MGHDK and SYGVNS. This CDR3 contains 16 residues. V lost 1 base and J lost 2; bases outside the gene matches: 3. The CDR3 DNA follows: TGTGCCAGCAGTGAATGGGGACAGGGGTTCACAGATACGCAGTATTTT. Translated: CASSEWGQGFTDTQYF. Supplemented by reference TRBV25-1 and TRBJ2-3, the full variable domain reads EADIYQTPRYLVIGTGKKITLECSQTMGHDKMYWYQQDPGMELHLIHYSYGVNSTEKGDLSSESTVSRIRTEHFPLTLESARPSHTSQYLCASSEWGQGFTDTQYFGPGTRLTVL.

This clonotype was picked up one time. J is TRBJ1-5 and V is TRBV12-3 or TRBV12-4; the match to TRBD1 covers 10 bases. The CDR3 is made up of 16 amino acids. Trimming at V came to 5 bases and at J to 2 bases, leaving 6 bases not matched to a gene. The CDR3 protein is CASSAGTGAGNQPQHF. CDR3 bases: TGTGCCAGCAGTGCCGGGACAGGGGCTGGCAATCAGCCCCAGCATTTT.

The chain has TRBV12-3 or TRBV12-4 and TRBJ1-5; D unclear. The CDR3 sequence is 14 residues long. With 2 bases removed from V and 2 bases from J, the gap between germline ends came to 7 bases. Here the CDR3 reads CASSLSWGNQPQHF. The CDR3 coding sequence is TGTGCCAGCAGTTTAAGTTGGGGCAATCAGCCCCAGCATTTT.

A remark on this clonotype: Germline is not matched at one junction end, which may reflect a read error. The V call is TRBV5-4, the J call TRBJ2-7; TRBD2 matches 8 bases. The J call is in doubt because the DNA end fits TRBJ2-5 better. The CDR3 totals 15 residues. The germline V gene encodes CDR1 SGHNT and CDR2 YYREEE (reference sequence). CDR3 in DNA: TGTGCCAGCCGCTTGCGGCGGGGGGTCCAAGAGACCCAGTACTTC. It yields the protein CASRLRRGVQETQYF.

This chain uses TRBV11-2 with TRBJ1-2; D possibly corresponds to TRBD1 (5 bases). This CDR3 region has 14 residues. V was clipped by 1 base and J by 8 bases, with 14 bases between them. Germline V gene sequence: CDR1 SGHAT, CDR2 FQNNGV. The CDR3 region is CASSLVGRVGGYTF. CDR3 in DNA: TGTGCCAGCAGCTTAGTGGGCAGGGTAGGCGGCTACACCTTC.

This chain links TRBV20-1 with TRBJ2-7; D gene ambiguous. The CDR3 totals 8 residues. Per germline, CDR1 DFQATT and CDR2 SNEGSKA (reference sequence). The CDR3 is CREYEQYF. CDR3 DNA sequence: TGCAGGGAATACGAGCAGTACTTC.

The rearrangement joins TRBV6-5 to TRBJ1-2; TRBD1 is a possible D gene (6 bases). CDR1 and CDR2 (germline): MNHEY, SVGAGI. Trimming left V 5 bases short and J 7 bases short, with 17 bases between. The CDR3 has 14 residues. The CDR3 region is CASSGWGQAPGYTF. CDR3 bases: TGTGCCAGCAGTGGGTGGGGGCAGGCCCCTGGCTACACCTTC.

This chain joins TRBV20-1 and TRBJ1-2; unclear D gene. The germline V gene has CDR1 DFQATT and CDR2 SNEGSKA (reference sequence). Trimming took 3 bases from V and 2 from J, leaving 7 bases between them. This CDR3 has 12 residues. CDR3 amino acids: CSASSGNYGYTF. CDR3 in DNA: TGCAGTGCTAGCTCGGGAAACTATGGCTACACCTTC.

The chain uses TRBV7-9 and TRBJ1-2; 7 nucleotides agree with TRBD1. V shed 2 bases and J 7 bases; nucleotides not matched to a gene: 10. The CDR3 runs 15 residues. Germline V gene sequence: CDR1 SEHNR, CDR2 FQNEAQ (reference sequence). The chain's CDR3 is CASSLQGGLESGYTF. Written as DNA, the CDR3 is TGTGCCAGCAGCTTACAGGGGGGGCTAGAGAGTGGCTACACCTTC.

This clonotype was seen only a few times. The chain has TRBV5-1 and TRBJ2-5, with D perhaps being TRBD1 or TRBD2 (5 bases each). Trimming removed 4 bases at V and 1 base at J, with 11 bases between. The CDR3 loop spans 14 amino acids. CDR1 is SGHRS and CDR2 is YFSETQ in the germline V gene. The CDR3 coding sequence is TGCGCCAGCAGCAAGTCGGGGCCCCAAGAGACCCAGTACTTC. This encodes CASSKSGPQETQYF.

The rearrangement uses TRBV2 and TRBJ2-5, with 9 positions matching TRBD2. J gave up 2 bases and V 7 bases, and 11 bases lay outside the gene matches. Germline assignment: CDR1 SNHLY and CDR2 FYNNEI. The CDR3 sequence is 16 residues long. The CDR3 coding sequence is TGTGCCAGCACATTTGGGGCTAGCGGGATACAAGAGACCCAGTACTTC. Translating it yields CASTFGASGIQETQYF.

The gene calls are TRBV12-3 or TRBV12-4 and TRBJ2-7, with D possibly called TRBD1 or TRBD2 (5 bases each). There are 14 residues in the CDR3. The V and J ends lost 3 bases and 4 bases respectively, with 13 bases between them. DNA of the CDR3: TGTGCCAGCAGTTTTGGAAACGGGGCGTACGAGCAGTACTTC. The encoded protein is CASSFGNGAYEQYF.

The chain is built from TRBV28 and TRBJ1-5; the D is unclear. The CDR3 totals 15 residues. CDR1 and CDR2 from the germline V gene are MDHEN and SYDVKM. Trimming removed 3 bases at V and 5 bases at J, with 14 bases between. CDR3 loop: CASSFEGYGYQPQHF. In DNA form, the CDR3 reads TGTGCCAGCAGTTTCGAAGGATATGGATATCAGCCCCAGCATTTT.

The V call is TRBV7-2, the J call TRBJ2-1; D possibly corresponds to TRBD2 (5 bases). The germline V gene has CDR1 SGHTA and CDR2 FQGNSA. The CDR3 extends over 16 amino acids. V was pared by 4 bases and J by 6 bases, with 19 bases between. CDR3 nucleotides: TGTGCCAGCAGCTCGAGCGGACTCCAGCCCCCCAATGAGCAGTTCTTC. Translation: CASSSSGLQPPNEQFF.

The J gene is TRBJ1-6, the V gene TRBV12-3 or TRBV12-4; weak D call: TRBD1 (5 bases). The CDR3 covers 14 residues. V was trimmed by 7 bases and J by 10 bases, leaving 17 bases between them. The DNA for the CDR3 is TGTGCCAGCACCCCAGGAGGGGTTGGCTCACCCCTCCACTTT. This codes for CASTPGGVGSPLHF.

The J gene is TRBJ1-1, the V gene TRBV7-2, with a weak D call TRBD1 (5 bases). The germline V gene encodes CDR1 SGHTA and CDR2 FQGNSA. This CDR3 region has 14 residues. The V and J ends lost 5 bases and 1 base respectively, with 11 bases between them. CDR3 amino acids: CASSKGWANTEAFF. DNA for the CDR3: TGTGCCAGCAGCAAGGGGTGGGCGAACACTGAAGCTTTCTTT.

The chain recombines TRBV28 with TRBJ1-2, with D possibly TRBD1 on 6 matching bases. The CDR3 has 15 amino acids. The germline V and J ends were trimmed by 5 bases and 8 bases, with 21 bases remaining between them. Per germline, CDR1 MDHEN and CDR2 SYDVKM. The CDR3 bases are TGTGCCAGCAGTCCTCGGGCAGGGGTGATGGGAGGCTACACCTTC. Translation: CASSPRAGVMGGYTF.

This chain connects TRBV5-1 to TRBJ2-1; D may be TRBD1 (5 bases). V lost 4 bases to trimming and J lost 3 bases, with 11 bases between them. The CDR3 sequence is 14 residues long. CDR1 SGHRS and CDR2 YFSETQ come from the germline V gene. The CDR3 loop reads CASSIDSDYNEQFF. The CDR3 bases are TGCGCCAGCAGCATCGACAGCGACTACAATGAGCAGTTCTTC.

CDR3 coding DNA: TGCAGCGTTGGGGAACACGGAGATACGCAGTATTTT. Translation: CSVGEHGDTQYF. The chain carries TRBV29-1 and TRBJ2-3; D uncertain. Looked up from germline, CDR1 is SQVTM and CDR2 is ANQGSEA. The V end was cut by 4 bases, the J end by 5 bases, with 10 bases between. The CDR3 spans 12 residues.

This rearrangement joins TRBV7-2 to TRBJ2-7, with TRBD1 identical over 7 bases. V lost 4 bases to trimming and J lost 3 bases; unmatched junction nucleotides: 9. CDR1 is SGHTA, CDR2 FQGNSA, per germline. This CDR3 is 15 amino acids long. CDR3 sequence: CASSYAGTANYEQYF. CDR3 nucleotide sequence: TGTGCCAGCAGCTATGCCGGGACAGCCAACTACGAGCAGTACTTC.

The chain couples TRBV11-3 to TRBJ2-7; 8 nucleotides line up with TRBD1. V lost 8 bases and J lost 4; bases outside the gene matches: 13. Germline values: CDR1 SGHNT, CDR2 YENEEA. CDR3 length: 15 residues. CDR3 sequence (DNA): TGTGCCAGCCAATACCTCGACAGGGGTGGGTACGAGCAGTACTTC. This codes for CASQYLDRGGYEQYF.

This clonotype was counted a few times. This rearrangement joins TRBV27 to TRBJ2-6; maybe TRBD2 (6 bases). Looked up from germline, CDR1 is MNHEY and CDR2 is SMNVEV (reference sequence). The V end was cut by 6 bases, the J end by 4 bases, with 16 bases between. This CDR3 has 16 amino acids. The CDR3 region has the DNA TGTGCCAGCAGCGGGACTCGGGCGTCGGGGGCCAACGTCCTGACTTTC. The encoded protein is CASSGTRASGANVLTF.

This clonotype was detected a few times. This rearrangement joins TRBV4-3 to TRBJ2-7; D remains unclear. The CDR3 runs to 14 residues. V was pared by 0 bases and J by 0 bases, with 6 bases between. CDR1 is LGHNA and CDR2 is YSLEER in the germline V gene. The CDR3 nucleotides are TGCGCCAGCAGCCAAGATATCAGCTCCTACGAGCAGTACTTC. It codes for CASSQDISSYEQYF.

There are many counts of this clonotype. The chain links TRBV29-1 to TRBJ2-4; perhaps TRBD1 as D (6 bases). Trimming took 6 bases from V and 2 from J, leaving 8 bases between them. There are 12 residues in the CDR3. Germline lookup yields CDR1 SQVTM and CDR2 ANQGSEA. The CDR3 sequence is CSVGTTKNIQYF. DNA of the CDR3: TGCAGCGTCGGGACAACCAAAAACATTCAGTACTTC.